These 7 T cell receptor beta chains came from one sample sequenced in a study of read filtering for tumor transcriptome and immune sequencing. Molecular barcoded adaptors covering alpha/delta and beta/gamma chains were used on approximately 400 ng RNA. TCRdb fed the reads into MiXCR, producing one record per CDR3 protein. The table records 130,000 or so distinct CDR3 sequences, roughly 13% of them present only once. Sequenced input: a population of CD138-negative cells sorted from bone marrow. Receptor source: a donor at least 40 years old with multiple myeloma.

This clonotype showed up many times. The DNA for the CDR3 is TGCAGCGTTGAATCCGCTGCTAACTATGGCTACACCTTC. Amino acid sequence: CSVESAANYGYTF. The rearrangement uses TRBV29-1 and TRBJ1-2; D unclear. Germline V CDR1 and CDR2: SQVTM, ANQGSEA. The CDR3 spans 13 residues. V was clipped by 2 bases and J by 0 bases, with 7 bases between them.

In its sample, this clonotype was seen many times. The rearrangement joins TRBV28 to TRBJ2-3, with 11 bases matching TRBD2. Germline V lookup: CDR1 MDHEN, CDR2 SYDVKM. CDR3 length: 18 amino acids. The V and J ends lost 4 bases and 4 bases, in that order; junction bases with no gene match: 13. The CDR3 coding sequence is TGTGCCAGCAGTTCCTACCAACGACTAGCGGGAAGCGCAGATACGCAGTATTTT. Protein product: CASSSYQRLAGSADTQYF. Full variable domain (remainder filled in from reference TRBV28 and TRBJ2-3): DVKVTQSSRYLVKRTGEKVFLECVQDMDHENMFWYRQDPGLGLRLIYFSYDVKMKEKGDIPEGYSVSREKKERFSLILESASTNQTSMYLCASSSYQRLAGSADTQYFGPGTRLTVL.

This clonotype was observed a handful of times. A much larger clone differs by one base, so this may be a read error. J is TRBJ1-1 and V is TRBV29-1, with TRBD1 matching over 7 bases. Germline V CDR1 and CDR2: SQVTM, ANQGSEA. CDR3 size: 15 residues. The CDR3 sequence is CGVHMGQLINTEAFF. CDR3 DNA sequence: TGCGGCGTTCACATGGGACAGCTGATTAACACTGAAGCTTTCTTT.

Concerning this clonotype: Being one base from a much bigger clone, this may be a read error. The CDR3 sequence: CASSMDRGMDQPQHF. The DNA for the CDR3 is TGTGCCAGTAGTATGGACAGGGGAATGGATCAGCCCCAGCATTTT. V and J are TRBV19 and TRBJ1-5; TRBD1 matches at 9 bases. Germline V CDR1 and CDR2: LNHDA, SQIVND (reference sequence). The ends lost 3 bases at V and 5 bases at J; junction bases unmatched: 5. The CDR3 sequence is 15 residues long.

This clonotype was detected ten times or more. The chain has TRBV7-2 and TRBJ2-5, with unresolved D. This CDR3 spans 11 amino acids. V lost 4 bases and J lost 7, with 7 bases in between. CDR1 and CDR2 (germline): SGHTA, FQGNSA. The CDR3 DNA reads TGTGCCAGCAGCTACGACGGGACCCAGTACTTC. It translates to CASSYDGTQYF.

This clonotype was seen repeatedly, ten times or more. The V and J genes are TRBV29-1 and TRBJ2-1; 7 bases fit TRBD1. The CDR3 runs 15 residues. The J segment lost 0 bases and the V segment lost 6 bases, leaving 8 bases of the junction unmatched. Germline assignment: CDR1 SQVTM and CDR2 ANQGSEA. The CDR3 region is CSVDRGQSSYNEQFF. CDR3 in DNA: TGCAGCGTGGATAGGGGGCAAAGCTCCTACAATGAGCAGTTCTTC.

With regard to this clonotype: A read error is possible here, since a much larger clone lies one base away. The rearrangement joins TRBV15 to TRBJ1-5; D is unresolved. Germline assignment: CDR1 LNHNV and CDR2 YYDKDF (reference sequence). CDR3 length: 13 amino acids. CDR3 in amino acids: CASSPQRSQPQHF. CDR3 nucleotide sequence: TGTGCCTCCAGCCCGCAGCGGTCCCAGCCCCAGCATTTT.